These 11 T cell receptor beta chains share one sample of origin, sequenced in a study of blood T cells in healthy people across ages. Combining a sample-barcoded 5' primer with a J-beta primer mix, a second PCR ran for about 6 to 12 cycles. One entry per CDR3 protein, called by TCRdb with MiXCR from the 5' RACE reads. The table includes 700,000 to 900,000 distinct CDR3 sequences, under 30% detected once. The same specimen was also included in a second study, on T cells of mothers and their children.

Sequenced input: blood. The receptors here all came from a boy aged 5-17 years in good health.

This clonotype was counted a few times. This rearrangement joins TRBV12-3 or TRBV12-4 to TRBJ2-7; D is ambiguous. The CDR3 sequence is 15 residues long. Trimming left V 6 bases short and J 7 bases short, with 22 bases between. CDR3 nucleotides: TGTGCCAGCAGAAACTCCGAGGAGAACTTGGGGGAGCAGTACTTC. Translation gives CASRNSEENLGEQYF.

The chain carries TRBV4-1 and TRBJ1-1; D is unresolved. Germline CDR1 MGHRA, CDR2 YSYEKL. Trimming pared 2 bases from V and 5 bases from J, leaving 9 bases between. The CDR3 is 13 amino acids. This CDR3 is CASSQSTFTEAFF. CDR3 nucleotide sequence: TGCGCCAGCAGCCAAAGTACTTTTACTGAAGCTTTCTTT.

The genes are TRBV10-1 and TRBJ2-5, with D hard to call. This CDR3 comprises 14 residues. CDR1 and CDR2 (germline): WNHNN, SYGVQD (reference sequence). The ends were cut back, 0 bases at V and 1 base at J, with 6 bases in the middle. CDR3 protein: CASSESAAQETQYF. The CDR3 DNA reads TGCGCCAGCAGTGAGTCGGCAGCCCAAGAGACCCAGTACTTC.

The chain links TRBV15 to TRBJ2-2; a weak D match, TRBD2 (5 bases). Trimming cost V 1 base and J 0 bases, with 12 bases left between them. This CDR3 spans 17 amino acids. Per germline, CDR1 LNHNV and CDR2 YYDKDF (reference sequence). The CDR3 region is CATSRAYEGTNTGELFF. CDR3 sequence (DNA): TGTGCCACCAGCAGAGCGTACGAGGGCACGAACACCGGGGAGCTGTTTTTT.

This clonotype was counted ten times or more. CDR3 DNA sequence: TGTGCCAGCGCGGCCGCGGATGAGCAGTTCTTC. It yields the protein CASAAADEQFF. This chain links TRBV2 with TRBJ2-1, with no clear D. This CDR3 has 11 amino acids. V lost 8 bases, J lost 8 bases, and 10 bases lay in between. Germline CDR1 SNHLY, CDR2 FYNNEI.

Note on this clonotype: The junction and the germline gene differ at one end; a read error may be behind it. V usage is TRBV12-3 or TRBV12-4 and J usage is TRBJ2-4; 12 nucleotides line up with TRBD2. This CDR3 is built from 15 residues. The CDR3 protein is CASSSSGGAKSIQYF. As DNA, the CDR3 is TGTGCCAGCAGCTCTAGCGGGGGGGCCAAAAGCATTCAGTACTTC.

This chain uses TRBV6-5 with TRBJ1-2; 9 positions agree with TRBD1. The germline V gene has CDR1 MNHEY and CDR2 SVGAGI. The CDR3 runs 16 residues. J gave up 7 bases and V 4 bases, and 13 bases lay outside the gene matches. The CDR3, as DNA: TGTGCCAGCAGTTCACCACCGGGACAGGGCGGCGGTGGCTACACCTTC. Amino acid sequence: CASSSPPGQGGGGYTF.

A note on this clonotype: Lacking the conserved final phenylalanine or tryptophan, this CDR3 likely reflects a read error. This chain links TRBV29-1 with TRBJ1-5; TRBD1 might be the D (5 bases). Deletions cut 4 bases from V and 7 bases from J, with 14 bases between. Germline V gene lookup returns CDR1 SQVTM and CDR2 ANQGSEA. CDR3 length: 13 residues. CDR3 residues: CSVVDSPRQPQHL. The CDR3 nucleotides read TGCAGCGTTGTCGACAGCCCTCGGCAGCCCCAGCATTTA.

V is TRBV5-1 and J is TRBJ2-1; D may be TRBD2 (7 bases). V lost 4 bases and J 0 bases, leaving 17 bases between the germline ends. The CDR3 is 17 residues long. The V gene's germline CDR1 is SGHRS and CDR2 YFSETQ. The CDR3 nucleotides are TGCGCCAGCAGCCCCTGGAGGGGGGGCCCCTCCTACAATGAGCAGTTCTTC. As protein: CASSPWRGGPSYNEQFF.

This clonotype is a singleton in its sample. The rearrangement joins TRBV6-6 to TRBJ1-5; D remains ambiguous. V lost 0 bases and J 5 bases, leaving 5 bases between the germline ends. This CDR3 is built from 13 residues. The germline V gene has CDR1 MNHNY and CDR2 SVGAGI (reference sequence). Here the CDR3 DNA reads TGTGCCAGCAGTTACTCTGTCGATCAGCCCCAGCATTTT. Translated: CASSYSVDQPQHF.

In DNA, the CDR3 is TGTGCCATCAGAGGGACAGGGGATAGCAATCAGCCCCAGCATTTT. It translates to CAIRGTGDSNQPQHF. The chain carries TRBV10-3 and TRBJ1-5; 10 bases agree with TRBD1. Germline V gene lookup returns CDR1 ENHRY and CDR2 SYGVKD. The CDR3 length is 15 residues. With 6 bases clipped from V and 0 bases from J, the junction kept 2 bases outside the gene matches.